The 9 T cell receptor beta chains in this list originate from one sample, sequenced in a study of cytomegalovirus exposure and HLA in healthy donors. Measured with immunoSEQ multiplex PCR; TCRdb has only the in-frame clones, and not every one. The sample shows some 50,000 clones, 90% to 95% of them seen only once. The sample consisted of PBMCs. These receptors all come from a woman under 30 in good health and CMV-seronegative.

J is TRBJ2-2 and V is TRBV11-2; 13 bases fit TRBD2. V lost 6 bases, J lost 5 bases, and 3 bases stayed unmatched. Germline assignment: CDR1 SGHAT and CDR2 FQNNGV. The CDR3 is 15 amino acids. CDR3 sequence (DNA): TGTGCCAGCAGGTGGACTAGCGGGAGTACCGGGGAGCTGTTTTTT. This encodes CASRWTSGSTGELFF.

V is TRBV19 and J is TRBJ1-1; 10 positions match TRBD1. V dropped 10 bases and J dropped 0; count of bases not matched to a gene: 8. This CDR3 comprises 15 residues. CDR1 LNHDA and CDR2 SQIVND come from the germline V gene (reference sequence). The chain's CDR3 is CATTGQGIMNTEAFF. DNA for the CDR3: TGTGCCACCACGGGACAGGGGATCATGAACACTGAAGCTTTCTTT.

V and J are TRBV25-1 and TRBJ2-1; 7 bases align to TRBD1. Germline CDR1 and CDR2: MGHDK and SYGVNS. Germline trimming cut 5 bases from V and 5 bases from J; bases unmatched to any gene: 9. There are 15 residues in the CDR3. Here the CDR3 reads CASSPRDRFNNEQFF. The CDR3 nucleotides are TGTGCCAGCAGTCCCCGGGACAGATTTAACAATGAGCAGTTCTTC. Full variable domain (remainder filled in from reference TRBV25-1 and TRBJ2-1): EADIYQTPRYLVIGTGKKITLECSQTMGHDKMYWYQQDPGMELHLIHYSYGVNSTEKGDLSSESTVSRIRTEHFPLTLESARPSHTSQYLCASSPRDRFNNEQFFGPGTRLTVL.

The genes are TRBV9 and TRBJ1-6; D gene ambiguous. The length of the CDR3 is 14 residues. Germline V CDR1 and CDR2: SGDLS, YYNGEE. The V end was cut by 7 bases, the J end by 6 bases, with 14 bases between. The CDR3 region has the DNA TGTGCCAGCGGGCGGGCCGCTCTTAATTCACCCCTCCACTTT. Its translation: CASGRAALNSPLHF. Based on the CDR3 plus reference TRBV9 and TRBJ1-6, the full variable domain is DSGVTQTPKHLITATGQRVTLRCSPRSGDLSVYWYQQSLDQGLQFLIQYYNGEERAKGNILERFSAQQFPDLHSELNLSSLELGDSALYFCASGRAALNSPLHFGNGTRLTVT.

V gene TRBV11-3 combines with J gene TRBJ2-1; 9 bases map to TRBD2. Germline V CDR1 and CDR2: SGHNT, YENEEA. Losses at the gene ends were 9 bases for V and 6 bases for J; bases not matched to a gene: 6. The CDR3 is 13 amino acids. The CDR3 reads CASKREESNEQFF. The CDR3 nucleotides are TGTGCCAGTAAGCGGGAGGAATCCAATGAGCAGTTCTTC.

The V and J genes are TRBV6-1 and TRBJ1-1, with 12 bases lining up with TRBD1. The CDR3 loop spans 14 amino acids. Germline CDR1 MNHNS, CDR2 SASEGT. J gave up 6 bases and V 3 bases, and 2 bases lay outside the gene matches. For the CDR3, the DNA is TGTGCCAGCAGTGAGGGACAGGGGGCATCTGAAGCTTTCTTT. Residues: CASSEGQGASEAFF.

The V gene is TRBV2, the J gene TRBJ2-7; 7 nucleotides agree with TRBD1. The trim removed 6 bases at V and 5 bases at J, leaving 10 bases unmatched. CDR1 and CDR2 (germline): SNHLY, FYNNEI. The CDR3 has 14 residues. The CDR3 protein is CASSPPKGAHEQYF. The DNA of the CDR3 is TGTGCCAGCAGCCCGCCGAAGGGGGCCCACGAGCAGTACTTC.

The chain joins TRBV7-9 to TRBJ1-4; 8 bases match TRBD1. This CDR3 has 15 residues. Germline trimming cut 10 bases from V and 1 base from J; bases unmatched to any gene: 8. Germline V gives CDR1 SEHNR, CDR2 FQNEAQ (reference sequence). DNA for the CDR3: TGTGCCATCCCGACAGGGGAGAGAACTAATGAAAAACTGTTTTTT. Translated, it gives CAIPTGERTNEKLFF.

Here the CDR3 DNA reads TGTGCCAGCAGCCGGGTCCCTTTCGATGGGACAGATACGCAGTATTTT. Encoded protein: CASSRVPFDGTDTQYF. V gene TRBV7-8 combines with J gene TRBJ2-3; D gene uncertain. Germline CDR1 is SGHVS and CDR2 is FQNEAQ. Between the trimmed V and J ends, which lost 5 bases and 3 bases, there was a span of 18 bases. The CDR3 runs to 16 residues.